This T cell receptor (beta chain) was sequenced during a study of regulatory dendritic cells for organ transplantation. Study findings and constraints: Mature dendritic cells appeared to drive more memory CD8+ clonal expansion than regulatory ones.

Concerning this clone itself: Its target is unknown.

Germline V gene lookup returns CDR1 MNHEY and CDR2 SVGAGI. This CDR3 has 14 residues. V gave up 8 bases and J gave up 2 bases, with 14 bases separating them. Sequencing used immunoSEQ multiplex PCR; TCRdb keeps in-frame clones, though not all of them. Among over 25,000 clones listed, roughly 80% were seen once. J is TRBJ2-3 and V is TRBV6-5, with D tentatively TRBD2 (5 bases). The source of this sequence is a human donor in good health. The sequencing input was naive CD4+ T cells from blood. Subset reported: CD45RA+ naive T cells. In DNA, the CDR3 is TGTGCCAGCTATCTGCCGGGGAACACAGATACGCAGTATTTT. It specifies CASYLPGNTDTQYF.